A selection of T cell receptor beta chains follows, all from one sample in a study of T cells in tumors after PD-1 blockade. Here immunoSEQ multiplex PCR was the method, and the copy in TCRdb shows in-frame clones only, minus some. The table includes around 49,000 clones, roughly 80% detected once. The sequencing used PBMCs, collected before anti-PD-1 treatment. These receptors originate from a human donor with basal cell carcinoma. Both conserved end residues are part of each CDR3. The D gene is left open where the match is weak. Where a row states a size, it is once, few, many or the class of an expanded clone; other rows omit it.

J,V,size,D,DNA,CDR3
TRBJ1-5,TRBV19,.,.,TGTGCCAGTATCCGGGGGGGCAGCAATCAGCCCCAGCATTTT,CASIRGGSNQPQHF
TRBJ2-3,TRBV10-3,.,TRBD2,TGTGCCACCGCCCACGGCGGGGGGGCGGCAGATACGCAGTATTTT,CATAHGGGAADTQYF
TRBJ1-4,TRBV28,.,.,TGTGCCAGCAGTCCAAACAGGGCAAAAAATGAAAAACTGTTTTTT,CASSPNRAKNEKLFF
TRBJ1-5,TRBV7-2,.,.,TGTGCCAGCAGCTTCGGCAGGGAATCAGCCCAGCATTTT,CASSFGRESAQHF
TRBJ2-7,TRBV9,few,TRBD1,TGTGCCAGCAGCGAAGGACAGGTCGACGAGCAGTACTTC,CASSEGQVDEQYF
TRBJ1-1,TRBV15,.,TRBD1,TGTGCCACCAGAATTGGGACAGGCCTTAACACTGAAGCTTTCTTT,CATRIGTGLNTEAFF
TRBJ1-6,TRBV7-9,.,.,TGTGCCAGCAGCTCGGCAGGGACGGCAAAGCGGGCCCTCCACTTT,CASSSAGTAKRALHF
TRBJ1-6,TRBV7-6,medium-sized,TRBD1,TGTGCCAGCAGCACCGGACAGGGGACTTCACCCCTCCACTTT,CASSTGQGTSPLHF
TRBJ1-6,TRBV3-1/TRBV3-2,.,TRBD1,TGTGCCAGCAGCCCAATGACAGGGGGCCCCTATAATTCACCCCTCCACTTT,CASSPMTGGPYNSPLHF
TRBJ1-5,TRBV7-5,.,.,TGTGCCAGAAGCCCGCTTAGGCCCCCACGTAGCAATCAGCCCCAGCATTTT,CARSPLRPPRSNQPQHF
TRBJ2-1,TRBV2,.,.,TGTGCCAGCAGTGAAAGTGCTAGCTGGGACAATGAGCAGTTCTTC,CASSESASWDNEQFF
TRBJ2-7,TRBV25-1,.,TRBD1,TGTGCCAGCAGTGGGGGGAAGGGGGCCGACGAGCAGTACTTC,CASSGGKGADEQYF
TRBJ1-1,TRBV5-6,few,.,TGTGCCAGCAGCTTGAGGGTAAGGGGGAACACTGAAGCTTTCTTT,CASSLRVRGNTEAFF
TRBJ1-2,TRBV19,.,TRBD1,TGTGCCAGTACCATAAAAGGGGGACAGGGTAGCTATGGCTACACCTTC,CASTIKGGQGSYGYTF
TRBJ1-3,TRBV4-1,.,.,TGCGCCAGCAGCCAAGCCCGGGGTCGAGACTCTGGAAACACCATATATTTT,CASSQARGRDSGNTIYF
TRBJ2-7,TRBV2,.,TRBD2,TGTGCCAGCAGTGAATACCGGGGGGAGGAATCGTGGGAGCAGTACTTC,CASSEYRGEESWEQYF
TRBJ1-2,TRBV2,medium-sized,.,TGTGCCAGCAATGACAGGAAGAGGGGCTACACCTTC,CASNDRKRGYTF
TRBJ1-1,TRBV5-1,.,.,TGCGCCAGCAGCTTCGACGGGATCAGTAACACTGAAGCTTTCTTT,CASSFDGISNTEAFF